Each of the 20 T cell receptor beta chains below was sequenced from the same sample in a study of CD4 T cells in relation to SARS-CoV-2 and coronaviruses. These TCRs' antigens remain unknown. Sequencing was performed with immunoSEQ multiplex PCR; in TCRdb, only in-frame clones are kept and a portion is missing. The sample lists some 44,000 clones; roughly four fifths were seen once. Sequenced material: naive CD4+ T cells from PBMCs, cultured in vitro. Indicated subset: naive CD4+ T cells isolated by negative enrichment. The receptors come from an adult with COVID-19.

The chain uses TRBV15 and TRBJ2-5, with D possibly being TRBD1 (6 bases). Per the germline V gene, CDR1 is LNHNV and CDR2 is YYDKDF (reference sequence). Trimming pared 4 bases from V and 0 bases from J, leaving 21 bases between. This CDR3 is built from 18 residues. In DNA form, the CDR3 reads TGTGCCACCAGCATAGATTCCCGGGACAACACCTACCAAGAGACCCAGTACTTC. The encoded protein is CATSIDSRDNTYQETQYF.

The chain recombines TRBV28 with TRBJ2-1; 10 bases match TRBD1. Per the germline V gene, CDR1 is MDHEN and CDR2 is SYDVKM. The CDR3 sequence is 16 residues long. Trimming at V came to 6 bases and at J to 7 bases, leaving 12 bases not matched to a gene. CDR3 sequence (DNA): TGTGCCAGCAGGGGGTTTTCGGGACAGGGGTTTAATGAGCAGTTCTTC. Protein: CASRGFSGQGFNEQFF. Combining the CDR3 with reference TRBV28 and TRBJ2-1 gives the whole variable domain DVKVTQSSRYLVKRTGEKVFLECVQDMDHENMFWYRQDPGLGLRLIYFSYDVKMKEKGDIPEGYSVSREKKERFSLILESASTNQTSMYLCASRGFSGQGFNEQFFGPGTRLTVL.

The rearrangement joins TRBV3-1 (or the pseudogene TRBV3-2) to TRBJ2-5; TRBD1 might be the D (6 bases). Germline lookup yields CDR1 LGHDT and CDR2 YNNKEL (reference sequence). The V end was cut by 1 base, the J end by 7 bases, with 16 bases between. CDR3 length: 15 residues. The CDR3 protein is CASSQGGRVETTQYF. For the CDR3, the DNA is TGTGCCAGCAGCCAAGGGGGGCGGGTAGAGACGACCCAGTACTTC.

The chain couples TRBV19 to TRBJ2-4; 10 bases are shared with TRBD2. Looked up from germline, CDR1 is LNHDA and CDR2 is SQIVND (reference sequence). The CDR3 is 15 residues long. V shed 2 bases and J 5 bases; nucleotides not matched to a gene: 3. CDR3 in DNA: TGTGCCAGTAGTATAACTAGCGGGACTCAAAACATTCAGTACTTC. It specifies CASSITSGTQNIQYF.

This clone was counted only a few times. In DNA, the CDR3 is TGTGCCAGCAGCTCCCCCCGTACCTACGAGCAGTACTTC. The encoded protein is CASSSPRTYEQYF. The V call is TRBV5-4, the J call TRBJ2-7, with D hard to call. This CDR3 contains 13 residues. CDR1 is SGHNT, CDR2 YYREEE, per germline (reference sequence). Trimming cost V 3 bases and J 2 bases, with 9 bases left between them.

This clone was detected only once. The J gene is TRBJ2-5, the V gene TRBV21-1. TRBV21-1 is classified as a pseudogene. CDR3 length: 16 residues. The CDR3 reads CASSKDKGYRQETQYF. CDR3 coding DNA: TGTGCCAGCAGCAAAGACAAAGGGTATCGCCAAGAGACCCAGTACTTC.

This chain connects TRBV7-2 to TRBJ2-1, with 8 bases identical to TRBD1. V gave up 2 bases and J gave up 8 bases; unmatched junction bases: 8. The CDR3 has 15 amino acids. CDR1 and CDR2 from the germline V gene are SGHTA and FQGNSA. CDR3 nucleotide sequence: TGTGCCAGCAGCTTAACGCAGGGGGCATTATATGAGCAGTTCTTC. It is translated as CASSLTQGALYEQFF.

V and J are TRBV5-1 and TRBJ2-7; 9 bases agree with TRBD1. Germline V gene lookup returns CDR1 SGHRS and CDR2 YFSETQ. After removal of 0 bases from V and 5 bases from J, the junction contained 3 bases not matched to a gene. The length of the CDR3 is 14 residues. The DNA for the CDR3 is TGCGCCAGCAGCTTGGACAGGGGGCAGAACGAGCAGTACTTC. Its protein product is CASSLDRGQNEQYF.

The rearrangement joins TRBV24-1 to TRBJ2-1, with a tentative D call TRBD1 (7 bases). The germline gives CDR1 KGHDR, CDR2 SFDVKD. The ends were cut back, 1 base at V and 8 bases at J, with 11 bases in the middle. The CDR3 runs 14 residues. The DNA for the CDR3 is TGTGCCACCAGTGATTTAGGGGGCGGGGATGAGCAGTTCTTC. Protein product: CATSDLGGGDEQFF.

The V and J genes are TRBV29-1 and TRBJ1-2; a possible D gene is TRBD1 (5 bases). CDR1 SQVTM and CDR2 ANQGSEA come from the germline V gene. V was shortened by 4 bases and J by 8 bases, with 23 bases between the two germline ends. The CDR3 is 15 residues long. The CDR3 bases are TGCAGCGTTGCTCGCCGAGGGGCAGTTGGGGAAGGCTACACCTTC. Translating it yields CSVARRGAVGEGYTF.

This chain joins TRBV7-2 and TRBJ2-7; D is uncertain. Germline V gene lookup returns CDR1 SGHTA and CDR2 FQGNSA. The CDR3 spans 11 residues. Trimming removed 5 bases from V and 3 bases from J, with 5 bases in between. DNA of the CDR3: TGTGCCAGCAGCCCCCACTACGAGCAGTACTTC. Its translation: CASSPHYEQYF.

The V and J genes are TRBV24-1 and TRBJ2-5; 7 nucleotides agree with TRBD2. The CDR3 is made up of 17 amino acids. Trimming cost V 3 bases and J 2 bases; bases outside gene matches: 11. Germline CDR1 KGHDR, CDR2 SFDVKD. CDR3 bases: TGTGCCACCAGTGATCCCCCTAGGACTAGGTTGCAAGAGACCCAGTACTTC. Protein: CATSDPPRTRLQETQYF.

V gene TRBV30 combines with J gene TRBJ2-1, with D perhaps TRBD2 (6 bases). Germline V gene sequence: CDR1 GTSNPN, CDR2 SVGIG (reference sequence). The CDR3 covers 14 residues. V lost 3 bases, J lost 7 bases, and 16 bases lay in between. The CDR3 nucleotides are TGTGCCTGGAGCTCTAGCGCCCTTCTGAATGAGCAGTTCTTC. Translation gives CAWSSSALLNEQFF.

The V and J genes are TRBV18 and TRBJ1-6, with a tentative D call TRBD1 (5 bases). The CDR3 is 18 amino acids. In germline, CDR1 is KGHSH, CDR2 LQKENI. Trimming removed 3 bases from V and 7 bases from J, with 22 bases in between. CDR3: CASSPIGHRGGSNSPLHF. CDR3 DNA sequence: TGTGCCAGCTCACCTATAGGACATCGGGGCGGCTCAAATTCACCCCTCCACTTT.

This chain joins TRBV11-2 and TRBJ1-1; D call uncertain. The CDR3 is 15 residues long. The germline CDR1 and CDR2 sequences are SGHAT and FQNNGV. With 1 base removed from V and 3 bases from J, the gap between germline ends came to 12 bases. CDR3 residues: CASSLGWSDYTEAFF. The CDR3, as DNA: TGTGCCAGCAGCTTAGGGTGGTCCGACTACACTGAAGCTTTCTTT. Filled out from reference TRBV11-2 and TRBJ1-1, the complete variable domain reads EAGVAQSPRYKIIEKRQSVAFWCNPISGHATLYWYQQILGQGPKLLIQFQNNGVVDDSQLPKDRFSAERLKGVDSTLKIQPAKLEDSAVYLCASSLGWSDYTEAFFGQGTRLTVV.

The V call is TRBV20-1, the J call TRBJ2-1; D not certain. The CDR3 has 11 residues. V was cut by 4 bases and J by 6 bases, with 7 bases left in between. In germline, CDR1 is DFQATT, CDR2 SNEGSKA (reference sequence). This CDR3 reads CSATPTNEQFF. DNA of the CDR3: TGCAGTGCTACCCCTACCAATGAGCAGTTCTTC.

J is TRBJ1-1 and V is TRBV7-2; D is unresolved. The germline V and J ends were trimmed by 1 base and 8 bases, with 14 bases remaining between them. Germline V CDR1 and CDR2: SGHTA, FQGNSA. This CDR3 spans 14 amino acids. The CDR3 nucleotides are TGTGCCAGCAGCTTAGGTGGAATTAACCGCGAAGCTTTCTTT. Amino acids: CASSLGGINREAFF.

The CDR3 sequence is CASSRSTFNQPQHF. CDR3 DNA sequence: TGTGCCAGCAGTAGATCGACATTCAATCAGCCCCAGCATTTT. This rearrangement joins TRBV28 to TRBJ1-5; D unresolved. The CDR3 runs 14 residues. V lost 5 bases to trimming and J lost 3 bases, with 11 bases between them. Looked up from germline, CDR1 is MDHEN and CDR2 is SYDVKM.

Only one count was recorded for this clone. The chain recombines TRBV28 with TRBJ2-7; 10 nucleotides align to TRBD1. Germline V gives CDR1 MDHEN, CDR2 SYDVKM. V dropped 7 bases and J dropped 5; count of bases not matched to a gene: 8. CDR3 size: 14 residues. The CDR3 loop reads CASNDRGQVHEQYF. DNA of the CDR3: TGTGCCAGCAACGACAGGGGGCAGGTCCACGAGCAGTACTTC.

This clone has a single count. This chain uses TRBV2 with TRBJ2-5; perhaps TRBD1 as D (6 bases). V was shortened by 7 bases and J by 5 bases, with 14 bases between the two germline ends. The CDR3 runs to 13 residues. The germline gives CDR1 SNHLY, CDR2 FYNNEI. The CDR3 region has the DNA TGTGCCAGCAACAGGGAGTCGCCCGAGACCCAGTACTTC. Its protein product is CASNRESPETQYF. The full variable domain, its missing parts supplied by reference TRBV2 and TRBJ2-5, is EPEVTQTPSHQVTQMGQEVILRCVPISNHLYFYWYRQILGQKVEFLVSFYNNEISEKSEIFDDQFSVERPDGSNFTLKIRSTKLEDSAMYFCASNRESPETQYFGPGTRLLVL.